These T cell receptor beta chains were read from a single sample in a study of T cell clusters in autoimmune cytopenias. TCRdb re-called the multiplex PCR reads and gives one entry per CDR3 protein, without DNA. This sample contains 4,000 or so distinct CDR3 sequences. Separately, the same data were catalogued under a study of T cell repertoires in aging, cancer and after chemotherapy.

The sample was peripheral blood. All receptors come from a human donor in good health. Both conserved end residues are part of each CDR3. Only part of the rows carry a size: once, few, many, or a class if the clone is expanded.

CASSPGTDYGYTF,-,TRBV18,TRBJ1-2
CASSTLTGLGGTEAFF,-,TRBV19,TRBJ1-1
CASSQGLAGVSYNEQFF,-,TRBV5-6,TRBJ2-1
CASSLGQMNTEAFF,-,TRBV7-6,TRBJ1-1
CASSQTGGDQYF,medium-sized,TRBV6-5,TRBJ2-7
CASREKWDSNTGELFF,medium-sized,TRBV27,TRBJ2-2
CASSETGAGGYTF,medium-sized,TRBV5-4,TRBJ1-2
CASRRQPNEKLFF,-,TRBV14,TRBJ1-4
CSVTPSGQVSTDTQYF,large,TRBV29-1,TRBJ2-3
CASGELAGGLPNEQFF,-,TRBV6-5,TRBJ2-1
CASTAGTGGAMLLEAFF,-,TRBV19,TRBJ1-1
CASSWVGYEQYF,-,TRBV28,TRBJ2-7
CASSSRWQETQYF,medium-sized,TRBV27,TRBJ2-5
CASSPGTGVRANYGYTF,-,TRBV11-1,TRBJ1-2
CASSGNRGNTEAFF,-,TRBV5-6,TRBJ1-1
CSVTTGDGNTIYF,medium-sized,TRBV29-1,TRBJ1-3
CASSFAGDRIAKNIQYF,-,TRBV5-8,TRBJ2-4
CASSETGGGSPLHF,medium-sized,TRBV19,TRBJ1-6
CASSLGGGAGGTDTQYF,medium-sized,TRBV12-3/TRBV12-4,TRBJ2-3
CAWKTGDLVSYTF,medium-sized,TRBV30,TRBJ1-2
CASSMGPERELFF,medium-sized,TRBV19,TRBJ1-4
CAWGDRGDQPQHF,medium-sized,TRBV30,TRBJ1-5
CASSQTKGYFHEQFF,medium-sized,TRBV14,TRBJ2-1
CSAQRLGQGVSEQYF,-,TRBV20-1,TRBJ2-7
CAWGDDSLGRDSPLHF,medium-sized,TRBV30,TRBJ1-6
CASSLTSGSYEQYF,-,TRBV7-9,TRBJ2-7
CSARAGGGGYEQYF,-,TRBV20-1,TRBJ2-7
CATRDGAADTQYF,medium-sized,TRBV10-2,TRBJ2-3
CATSREGRGSADTQYF,-,TRBV15,TRBJ2-3
CASRKGRDRVNTGELFF,medium-sized,TRBV19,TRBJ2-2
CASSQIRGENYGYTF,medium-sized,TRBV6-6,TRBJ1-2
CATGTGGETQYF,medium-sized,TRBV6-5,TRBJ2-5
CASGGRQTVYGYTF,medium-sized,TRBV19,TRBJ1-2
CSVGQGASYYGYTF,-,TRBV29-1,TRBJ1-2
CASSAGGYQGGLREQYF,-,TRBV7-9,TRBJ2-7
CASSFLSTDTQYF,medium-sized,TRBV27,TRBJ2-3
CASSEQGAGGYTF,-,TRBV6-2/TRBV6-3,TRBJ1-2